The entry below gives a single TCR beta chain sequence along with its context. The antigen is unknown. This entry belongs to a study of metastatic and nonmetastatic thyroid tumors. Background on the study: Comparison of repertoires was carried out across blood and tumor or nodule tissue from malignant and benign thyroid patients.

CDR1 is SGHTA and CDR2 is FQGNSA in the germline V gene. The CDR3 runs 15 residues. The trim removed 0 bases at V and 2 bases at J, leaving 1 base unmatched. As originally analysed: Across clinicopathological groups, CDR3 differences served as the basis for building a distant-metastasis classifier for papillary thyroid cancer. TCRdb used MiXCR to call clones anew from the PCR reads. TCRdb, not the original authors, processed these V and J calls. The sample carries approximately 21,000 clones, over 20% recorded once. No treatment of any kind had been given to any patient before thyroid surgery. Findings and limits, study-wide: Within blood and tumor, benign nodules reportedly had significantly lower TCR beta diversity than malignant thyroid tumors did.

Sequencing input: adjacent normal tissue. V is TRBV7-2 and J is TRBJ2-1, with 7 bases lining up with TRBD2. This receptor was taken from a female donor with papillary thyroid cancer or a benign thyroid nodule (not recorded which). Some clones in this sample may be carry-over from other donors' samples. The CDR3 here is CASSLAGGTYNEQFF. CDR3 DNA: TGTGCCAGCAGCTTAGCGGGAGGGACCTACAATGAGCAGTTCTTC.